These 25 T cell receptor beta chains originate from one sample sequenced in a study of cytomegalovirus exposure and HLA in healthy donors. Generated by immunoSEQ multiplex PCR, the TCRdb table keeps only in-frame clones and is missing some. The repertoire holds roughly 130,000 clones, with 89% as singletons. Input material: PBMCs. These receptors were obtained from a woman aged 18-29 years in good health and CMV-seropositive.

The rearrangement links TRBV6-5 to TRBJ1-1; weak D call: TRBD1 (6 bases). Germline V CDR1 and CDR2: MNHEY, SVGAGI. The CDR3 contains 13 residues. Trimming pared 2 bases from V and 4 bases from J, leaving 8 bases between. The CDR3 here is CASSYRGGTEAFF. Here the CDR3 DNA reads TGTGCCAGCAGTTACAGGGGGGGCACTGAAGCTTTCTTT.

This chain joins TRBV27 and TRBJ2-2; TRBD1 matches at 10 bases. This CDR3 spans 15 amino acids. V lost 6 bases to trimming and J lost 4 bases; unmatched junction nucleotides: 5. Germline V lookup: CDR1 MNHEY, CDR2 SMNVEV (reference sequence). The CDR3 DNA is TGTGCCAGCAGCCCGCGGACAGGGGGCACCGGGGAGCTGTTTTTT. Amino acids: CASSPRTGGTGELFF.

This clone was detected only once. The chain recombines TRBV2 with TRBJ2-5; a possible D gene is TRBD2 (5 bases). Trimming stripped 6 bases from V and 2 bases from J, with 10 bases between. The CDR3 has 13 amino acids. Germline CDR1 is SNHLY and CDR2 is FYNNEI. CDR3 in DNA: TGTGCCAGCAGGCAAACGGGACAAGAGACCCAGTACTTC. This codes for CASRQTGQETQYF.

The rearrangement links TRBV5-4 to TRBJ2-7, with a weak D call TRBD1 (5 bases). V was clipped by 3 bases and J by 2 bases, with 12 bases between them. The CDR3 sequence is 14 residues long. Looked up from germline, CDR1 is SGHNT and CDR2 is YYREEE (reference sequence). The CDR3, as DNA: TGTGCCAGCAGCTCACCAGGGTCCACCTACGAGCAGTACTTC. Protein product: CASSSPGSTYEQYF. The whole variable domain, filled in from reference TRBV5-4 and TRBJ2-7, reads ETGVTQSPTHLIKTRGQQVTLRCSSQSGHNTVSWYQQALGQGPQFIFQYYREEENGRGNFPPRFSGLQFPNYSSELNVNALELDDSALYLCASSSPGSTYEQYFGPGTRLTVT.

The CDR3 sequence is CASSQSYGGSYEQYF. In DNA, the CDR3 is TGTGCCAGCAGTCAGTCTTACGGGGGCTCCTACGAGCAGTACTTC. V is TRBV28 and J is TRBJ2-7, with D possibly being TRBD2 (6 bases). The V and J ends lost 5 bases and 0 bases respectively, with 14 bases between them. This CDR3 region has 15 residues. The germline V gene encodes CDR1 MDHEN and CDR2 SYDVKM.

The chain uses TRBV7-9 and TRBJ2-7, with D possibly being TRBD1 (5 bases). The V end was cut by 0 bases, the J end by 3 bases, with 12 bases between. The V gene's germline CDR1 is SEHNR and CDR2 FQNEAQ (reference sequence). The CDR3 is 15 amino acids. CDR3 DNA: TGTGCCAGCAGCTTAGCGCTTGGGGCCAGCTACGAGCAGTACTTC. This sequence encodes CASSLALGASYEQYF.

The CDR3: CASSRVGGDTQYF. CDR3 DNA: TGTGCCAGCAGCCGAGTAGGGGGAGATACGCAGTATTTT. The V and J genes are TRBV27 and TRBJ2-3, with D possibly being TRBD1 (6 bases). Between the trimmed V and J ends, which lost 6 bases and 5 bases, there was a span of 12 bases. Germline V gene sequence: CDR1 MNHEY, CDR2 SMNVEV (reference sequence). This CDR3 region has 13 residues.

As for this clone: The junction does not match germline at one end; this may be a read error. The chain couples TRBV7-7 to TRBJ2-1; possible D gene TRBD2, 5 bases. The CDR3 is made up of 14 amino acids. Looked up from germline, CDR1 is SSHAT and CDR2 is FNYEAQ (reference sequence). The CDR3 is CASSRQASSNEQFF. The CDR3, as DNA: TGTGCTAGCAGCCGTCAGGCTAGCAGCAATGAGCAGTTCTTC.

V is TRBV6-1 and J is TRBJ2-2; D is perhaps TRBD2 (5 bases). Per the germline V gene, CDR1 is MNHNS and CDR2 is SASEGT. The CDR3 covers 15 residues. Deletions cut 1 base from V and 0 bases from J, with 6 bases between. The CDR3 sequence is CASSEGRPNTGELFF. The CDR3 DNA sequence: TGTGCCAGCAGTGAAGGGAGGCCGAACACCGGGGAGCTGTTTTTT.

CDR3 nucleotide sequence: TGCGCCAGCAGCCCTCTAGGTGTAGAGGGGGAGAACACTGAAGCTTTCTTT. Translating gives CASSPLGVEGENTEAFF. This sequence joins TRBV4-3 and TRBJ1-1, with D possibly matching TRBD1 (6 bases). The CDR3 spans 17 residues. CDR1 and CDR2 (germline): LGHNA, YSLEER. Trimming took off 4 bases at V and 1 base at J, with 19 bases between the two ends.

The table lists this clone with a count of one. V gene TRBV7-9 combines with J gene TRBJ2-2, with D tentatively TRBD1 (7 bases). V was trimmed by 4 bases and J by 5 bases, leaving 11 bases between them. The CDR3 loop spans 14 amino acids. CDR1 and CDR2 from the germline V gene are SEHNR and FQNEAQ (reference sequence). The CDR3, as DNA: TGTGCCAGCAGCTCAGGGGGGTTTACCGGGGAGCTGTTTTTT. Its translation: CASSSGGFTGELFF.

V is TRBV9 and J is TRBJ1-3; TRBD1 is a possible D gene (5 bases). The CDR3 loop spans 16 amino acids. The V gene's germline CDR1 is SGDLS and CDR2 YYNGEE. Trimming shortened V by 4 bases and J by 0 bases, and 14 bases separated the two germline ends. CDR3: CASSFDSPNSGNTIYF. CDR3 sequence (DNA): TGTGCCAGCAGCTTTGACAGCCCTAACTCTGGAAACACCATATATTTT.

The chain joins TRBV9 to TRBJ1-1; D is possibly TRBD1 (6 bases). The V gene lost 2 bases and the J gene lost 1 base, with 12 bases spanning the gap. Germline V lookup: CDR1 SGDLS, CDR2 YYNGEE. The CDR3 is made up of 15 amino acids. As DNA, the CDR3 is TGTGCCAGCAGCGTTTGGGCAGGGGAGAACACTGAAGCTTTCTTT. Translating it yields CASSVWAGENTEAFF.

The CDR3 nucleotides are TGTGCCAGCAGCTTAATTAATAATTCACCCCTCCACTTT. Encoded protein: CASSLINNSPLHF. J is TRBJ1-6 and V is TRBV7-2; D remains ambiguous. CDR3 length: 13 amino acids. V lost 2 bases, J lost 5 bases, and 4 bases lay in between. CDR1 and CDR2 from the germline V gene are SGHTA and FQGNSA.

J is TRBJ1-4 and V is TRBV5-4; a possible D gene is TRBD1 (6 bases). The V end was cut by 3 bases, the J end by 3 bases, with 15 bases between. Germline-derived CDR1 and CDR2 are SGHNT and YYREEE (reference sequence). The CDR3 spans 16 residues. The CDR3 DNA is TGTGCCAGCAGCTGGGCAGGGGATTCAGCTAATGAAAAACTGTTTTTT. Protein: CASSWAGDSANEKLFF.

This sequence joins TRBV18 and TRBJ2-7; D may be TRBD2 (6 bases). Per the germline V gene, CDR1 is KGHSH and CDR2 is LQKENI. The CDR3 contains 14 residues. The V gene lost 2 bases and the J gene lost 6 bases, with 14 bases spanning the gap. CDR3 DNA sequence: TGTGCCAGCTCACCAGGCGGGACCGCGCGCGAGCAGTACTTC. It is translated as CASSPGGTAREQYF.

V gene TRBV5-6 combines with J gene TRBJ1-2; TRBD1 might be the D (5 bases). V was trimmed by 0 bases and J by 2 bases, leaving 20 bases between them. The CDR3 runs 18 residues. Per germline, CDR1 SGHDT and CDR2 YYEEEE. The CDR3 spells CASSLGPLLSGVNYGYTF. CDR3 nucleotide sequence: TGTGCCAGCAGCTTGGGTCCCCTTCTATCGGGGGTCAACTATGGCTACACCTTC.

This rearrangement joins TRBV4-1 to TRBJ1-5; possible D gene TRBD1, 5 bases. The germline V gene has CDR1 MGHRA and CDR2 YSYEKL. This CDR3 spans 16 amino acids. Trimming left V 0 bases short and J 4 bases short, with 13 bases between. This CDR3 is CASSQELNRRNQPQHF. CDR3 DNA sequence: TGCGCCAGCAGCCAAGAACTGAACAGGAGAAATCAGCCCCAGCATTTT.

The genes are TRBV10-1 and TRBJ1-1; TRBD1 agrees at 7 bases. Germline lookup yields CDR1 WNHNN and CDR2 SYGVQD (reference sequence). The trim removed 5 bases at V and 7 bases at J, leaving 1 base unmatched. This CDR3 has 11 residues. The CDR3 sequence is CASSRDSEAFF. CDR3 coding DNA: TGCGCCAGCAGTAGGGACAGTGAAGCTTTCTTT.

This chain links TRBV7-2 with TRBJ1-3; D is perhaps TRBD1 (6 bases). V was trimmed by 2 bases and J by 6 bases, leaving 8 bases between them. Germline V CDR1 and CDR2: SGHTA, FQGNSA. CDR3 size: 13 residues. The chain's CDR3 is CASSLPGENTIYF. CDR3 DNA: TGTGCCAGCAGCTTACCAGGGGAAAACACCATATATTTT.

V is TRBV19 and J is TRBJ2-7; D is perhaps TRBD1 (6 bases). Germline CDR1 and CDR2: LNHDA and SQIVND (reference sequence). The ends were cut back, 5 bases at V and 4 bases at J, with 12 bases in the middle. This CDR3 has 13 residues. CDR3 bases: TGTGCCAGTAGTGACAACAGGGAATACGAGCAGTACTTC. Translation gives CASSDNREYEQYF.

This clone was counted a single time. The rearrangement uses TRBV5-4 and TRBJ2-7; 16 bases agree with TRBD2. This CDR3 contains 16 residues. The junction had 4 bases not matched to a gene; V was cut back by 4 bases and J by 3 bases. Looked up from germline, CDR1 is SGHNT and CDR2 is YYREEE (reference sequence). DNA for the CDR3: TGTGCCAGCAGCGGGACTAGCGGGGGGGCCTTCTACGAGCAGTACTTC. Its protein is CASSGTSGGAFYEQYF.

The chain recombines TRBV27 with TRBJ2-4, with TRBD2 matching 7 bases. Germline CDR1 reads MNHEY; CDR2 reads SMNVEV (reference sequence). CDR3 length: 17 residues. The V segment lost 6 bases and the J segment 5 bases; nucleotides outside the gene matches: 16. Here the CDR3 DNA reads TGTGCCAGCAGCCAAATAGGGAGGGGAGGACCTCAAAACATTCAGTACTTC. Amino acid sequence: CASSQIGRGGPQNIQYF.

This clone was counted only a few times. Other DNA sequences in this specimen translate into the identical CDR3. The CDR3 loop is CASIRTGGYEQYF. Here the CDR3 DNA reads TGTGCCAGCATAAGGACAGGGGGATACGAGCAGTACTTC. J is TRBJ2-7 and V is TRBV6-5, with 10 positions matching TRBD1. The V and J ends lost 7 bases and 4 bases, in that order; junction bases with no gene match: 4. The length of the CDR3 is 13 residues. Germline V lookup: CDR1 MNHEY, CDR2 SVGAGI.

The rearrangement links TRBV19 to TRBJ2-2; 7 bases fit TRBD2. After removal of 3 bases from V and 6 bases from J, the junction contained 10 bases not matched to a gene. There are 16 residues in the CDR3. Germline V gives CDR1 LNHDA, CDR2 SQIVND (reference sequence). The CDR3 nucleotides are TGTGCCAGTAGTATCCGGTCTGGAGGGAGGGCCGGGGAGCTGTTTTTT. Residues: CASSIRSGGRAGELFF.